Below, one TCR beta chain is given with its context. The data belong to a study of blood T cell repertoires in COVID-19. Original methodology: How many nucleated cells were present was estimated from reference gene primer amplification. TCRdb keeps only in-frame clones here, not all; method: immunoSEQ multiplex PCR. The V and J calls and clone size are taken from that table; D and trimming were inferred from the DNA. The data contain under 300,000 clones, around four fifths of them singletons. J lost 0 bases, V lost 0 bases, and 6 bases had no gene match. CDR1 and CDR2 from the germline V gene are SGDLS and YYNGEE. CDR3 size: 17 residues.

J is TRBJ2-1 and V is TRBV9; 7 nucleotides match TRBD2. The sequenced sample was peripheral blood. This sequence was found in a man between 60 and 75 years old who had recovered from COVID-19. CDR3 DNA: TGTGCCAGCAGCGTAGCGGGAGGTCCCCGCTCCTACAATGAGCAGTTCTTC. Amino acid sequence: CASSVAGGPRSYNEQFF.